One and the same sample provided the 8 T cell receptor beta chains below, sequenced in a study of yellow fever vaccine responses in identical twins. TCRdb ran MiXCR on the RT-PCR reads and lists one entry per CDR3 protein. The data show more than 4,500 distinct CDR3 sequences, under 90% seen once. Sequences were derived from T cells from blood (PBMCs), unsorted or a sorted subset (not recorded which), sampled before or after yellow fever vaccination (not recorded which). The receptors were sampled from a young woman who received the yellow fever vaccine.

The V and J genes are TRBV10-1 and TRBJ2-3, with TRBD1 matching 7 bases. CDR3 size: 18 residues. V dropped 2 bases and J dropped 0; count of bases not matched to a gene: 11. CDR1 is WNHNN and CDR2 is SYGVQD in the germline V gene (reference sequence). CDR3 DNA: TGCGCCAGCAGTGAGGATGGTCGACCGACAGGGAGCACAGATACGCAGTATTTT. This encodes CASSEDGRPTGSTDTQYF.

The chain joins TRBV5-5 to TRBJ2-3; maybe TRBD2 (6 bases). The CDR3 spans 17 residues. Trimming removed 4 bases at V and 1 base at J, with 19 bases between. From germline, CDR1 is SGHKS and CDR2 YYEKEE (reference sequence). The CDR3 is CASSLLTGVGGTDTQYF. The DNA for the CDR3 is TGTGCCAGCAGCCTCCTAACGGGAGTGGGTGGCACAGATACGCAGTATTTT. Drawing the rest from reference TRBV5-5 and TRBJ2-3, the complete variable domain is DAGVTQSPTHLIKTRGQQVTLRCSPISGHKSVSWYQQVLGQGPQFIFQYYEKEERGRGNFPDRFSARQFPNYSSELNVNALLLGDSALYLCASSLLTGVGGTDTQYFGPGTRLTVL.

The genes are TRBV11-2 and TRBJ2-2; 7 bases agree with TRBD2. CDR1 is SGHAT and CDR2 is FQNNGV in the germline V gene. Unmatched junction bases numbered 12, after V lost 6 bases and J lost 2 bases. The CDR3 sequence is 17 residues long. In nucleotides, the CDR3 is TGTGCCAGCAGTTCTTACTTGGGAGGGATAAACACCGGGGAGCTGTTTTTT. Amino acids: CASSSYLGGINTGELFF.

Concerning this clonotype: Germline and junction disagree at one end, which may indicate a read error. V and J are TRBV18 and TRBJ2-7; no clear D. Per germline, CDR1 KGHSH and CDR2 LQKENI. The length of the CDR3 is 12 residues. The CDR3 loop reads CASSDTSSEQYF. The DNA for the CDR3 is TGTGCCAGCTCAGATACCTCCTCCGAGCAGTACTTC.

In this sample, this clonotype turned up a few times. The rearrangement links TRBV11-3 to TRBJ2-7; D unresolved. The CDR3 extends over 12 amino acids. Per germline, CDR1 SGHNT and CDR2 YENEEA. Between the trimmed V and J ends, which lost 3 bases and 7 bases, there was a span of 10 bases. The CDR3, as DNA: TGTGCCAGCAGCTTCAGGTTTCGGGAGCAGTACTTC. This codes for CASSFRFREQYF.

The chain uses TRBV3-1 and TRBJ2-5, with unresolved D. CDR1 is LGHDT and CDR2 is YNNKEL in the germline V gene (reference sequence). The CDR3 has 12 amino acids. Between the trimmed V and J ends, which lost 1 base and 5 bases, there was a span of 5 bases. Here the CDR3 DNA reads TGTGCCAGCAGCCAAGTTATGGAGACCCAGTACTTC. The encoded protein is CASSQVMETQYF.

The sample holds a few counts of this clonotype. V is TRBV13 and J is TRBJ2-7; D gene unclear. V dropped 8 bases and J dropped 3 bases, with 14 bases sitting between them. CDR1 is PRHDT, CDR2 FYEKMQ, per germline (reference sequence). The CDR3 runs 13 residues. CDR3 amino acids: CASSQDVGYEQYF. In DNA, the CDR3 is TGTGCCAGCTCCCAGGATGTTGGCTACGAGCAGTACTTC. The full variable domain, in which reference TRBV13 and TRBJ2-7 provide the parts outside the CDR3, is AAGVIQSPRHLIKEKRETATLKCYPIPRHDTVYWYQQGPGQDPQFLISFYEKMQSDKGSIPDRFSAQQFSDYHSELNMSSLELGDSALYFCASSQDVGYEQYFGPGTRLTVT.

This sequence joins TRBV5-1 and TRBJ2-1, with TRBD2 matching over 11 bases. Per the germline V gene, CDR1 is SGHRS and CDR2 is YFSETQ. This CDR3 has 15 amino acids. The J segment lost 14 bases and the V segment lost 4 bases, leaving 14 bases of the junction unmatched. CDR3 loop: CASSLSGGAVLEEFF. The CDR3 DNA follows: TGCGCCAGCAGCCTTAGCGGGGGGGCAGTTCTAGAGGAGTTCTTC.